The 20 T cell receptor beta chains listed next were all sequenced from one sample in a study of T cell responses to AZD1222 COVID-19 vaccine. Measured with immunoSEQ multiplex PCR; TCRdb has only the in-frame clones, and not every one. The data hold roughly 160,000 clones, with 90% observed a single time. Sequences were derived from peripheral blood, sampled on day 0 of AZD1222 vaccination. These TCRs come from an adult in good health.

This rearrangement joins TRBV6-5 to TRBJ2-7, with 8 bases that match TRBD1. Unmatched junction bases numbered 6, after V lost 2 bases and J lost 6 bases. From germline, CDR1 is MNHEY and CDR2 SVGAGI. CDR3 length: 14 residues. The CDR3 sequence: CASSYLQGAGEQYF. The CDR3 DNA reads TGTGCCAGCAGTTACCTCCAGGGGGCTGGCGAGCAGTACTTC.

The rearrangement links TRBV6-6 to TRBJ1-1, with 9 positions matching TRBD1. Germline lookup yields CDR1 MNHNY and CDR2 SVGAGI (reference sequence). V shed 6 bases and J 5 bases; nucleotides not matched to a gene: 10. The CDR3 totals 15 residues. The CDR3 nucleotides read TGTGCCAGCAGCAGACCGGGACAGGGAACGACTGAAGCTTTCTTT. This translates into CASSRPGQGTTEAFF.

The V call is TRBV5-1, the J call TRBJ1-6; 7 nucleotides match TRBD1. This CDR3 region has 13 residues. Germline CDR1 SGHRS, CDR2 YFSETQ. The V segment lost 3 bases and the J segment 9 bases; nucleotides outside the gene matches: 3. The CDR3 is CASSSDRVSPLHF. CDR3 bases: TGCGCCAGCAGCTCCGACAGGGTTTCACCCCTCCACTTT.

The CDR3 spells CASWDRANQPQHF. For the CDR3, the DNA is TGTGCCAGCTGGGACAGGGCTAATCAGCCCCAGCATTTT. The chain combines TRBV28 with TRBJ1-5; 9 positions agree with TRBD1. Germline V gene lookup returns CDR1 MDHEN and CDR2 SYDVKM. The CDR3 is 13 residues long. J lost 4 bases, V lost 8 bases, and 3 bases had no gene match.

This sequence joins TRBV6-2 or TRBV6-3 and TRBJ1-6; D uncertain. V gave up 5 bases and J gave up 2 bases, with 13 bases separating them. This CDR3 contains 16 residues. The germline gives CDR1 MNHEY, CDR2 SVGEGT. For the CDR3, the DNA is TGTGCCAGCAGTAGGTTCGGGGTCACCTATAATTCACCCCTCCACTTT. It is translated as CASSRFGVTYNSPLHF.

The V gene is TRBV9, the J gene TRBJ1-6; the D gene is possibly TRBD1 (6 bases). Trimming left V 0 bases short and J 10 bases short, with 14 bases between. The CDR3 length is 15 residues. Germline V gives CDR1 SGDLS, CDR2 YYNGEE. This CDR3 reads CASSVDARGVSPLHF. The CDR3 DNA sequence: TGTGCCAGCAGCGTAGATGCCAGGGGAGTGTCACCCCTCCACTTT.

This clone was counted once. This sample also contains other DNA sequences that code for the same CDR3. V is TRBV27 and J is TRBJ1-5; D is ambiguous. The CDR3 extends over 13 amino acids. Per germline, CDR1 MNHEY and CDR2 SMNVEV (reference sequence). The V gene lost 6 bases and the J gene lost 0 bases, with 6 bases spanning the gap. CDR3 region: CASSRYSNQPQHF. CDR3 coding DNA: TGTGCCAGCAGCAGGTATAGCAATCAGCCCCAGCATTTT.

The chain employs TRBV28 and TRBJ1-3; D not certain. The CDR3 spans 15 residues. The V and J ends lost 6 bases and 0 bases respectively, with 12 bases between them. Germline CDR1 MDHEN, CDR2 SYDVKM. CDR3 sequence reads: CASSEGFNSGNTIYF. In DNA, the CDR3 is TGTGCCAGCAGCGAAGGGTTTAACTCTGGAAACACCATATATTTT.

The chain uses TRBV5-1 and TRBJ2-5, with 9 bases lining up with TRBD2. After removal of 5 bases from V and 5 bases from J, the junction contained 13 bases not matched to a gene. Germline CDR1 reads SGHRS; CDR2 reads YFSETQ. The CDR3 loop spans 16 amino acids. The CDR3 protein is CASRPPNSGGGETQYF. The CDR3 DNA sequence: TGCGCCAGCAGGCCCCCTAATAGCGGGGGCGGGGAGACCCAGTACTTC.

This clone was picked up one time. The chain joins TRBV18 to TRBJ1-6; D may be TRBD1 (5 bases). The CDR3 has 16 amino acids. Germline CDR1 and CDR2: KGHSH and LQKENI. Trimming removed 3 bases from V and 8 bases from J, with 17 bases in between. The CDR3 loop reads CASSPSTQGVDSPLHF. As DNA, the CDR3 is TGTGCCAGCTCACCCTCGACCCAGGGCGTCGATTCACCCCTCCACTTT.

The chain is built from TRBV10-2 and TRBJ1-5; D gene ambiguous. This CDR3 has 13 amino acids. Trimming took off 8 bases at V and 6 bases at J, with 14 bases between the two ends. The germline CDR1 and CDR2 sequences are WSHSY and SAAADI. Here the CDR3 DNA reads TGCGCCAGCTCTGTGGGGTATAGTCAGCCCCAGCATTTT. Translating it yields CASSVGYSQPQHF.

The V gene is TRBV7-3, the J gene TRBJ2-2; D unclear. Trimming stripped 2 bases from V and 5 bases from J, with 6 bases between. Germline V CDR1 and CDR2: SGHTA, FQGTGA. This CDR3 has 13 residues. CDR3 bases: TGTGCCAGCAGCTTACTGGTAACCGGGGAGCTGTTTTTT. This encodes CASSLLVTGELFF.

The J gene is TRBJ1-5, the V gene TRBV19; perhaps TRBD1 as D (5 bases). V was pared by 0 bases and J by 3 bases, with 12 bases between. This CDR3 has 16 residues. CDR1 and CDR2 (germline): LNHDA, SQIVND (reference sequence). CDR3 in amino acids: CASSIDLGTYNQPQHF. The CDR3 coding sequence is TGTGCCAGTAGTATAGATCTCGGGACGTACAATCAGCCCCAGCATTTT.

The chain carries TRBV6-1 and TRBJ1-1; D is possibly TRBD1 (5 bases). The V and J ends lost 3 bases and 4 bases respectively, with 12 bases between them. This CDR3 contains 14 residues. Germline CDR1 is MNHNS and CDR2 is SASEGT. The CDR3 reads CASSDHLGTTEAFF. CDR3 bases: TGTGCCAGCAGTGACCATTTAGGGACCACTGAAGCTTTCTTT.

The CDR3 DNA follows: TGTGCCAGCAGTTCTAGCGGGGGGGCCTCGGGTGAGACCCAGTACTTC. It is translated as CASSSSGGASGETQYF. The V gene is TRBV6-5, the J gene TRBJ2-5, with 12 bases matching TRBD2. The CDR3 contains 16 residues. The J segment lost 5 bases and the V segment lost 4 bases, leaving 8 bases of the junction unmatched. The germline V gene encodes CDR1 MNHEY and CDR2 SVGAGI.

The chain joins TRBV5-1 to TRBJ1-6, with D possibly matching TRBD1 (5 bases). The CDR3 is 16 amino acids. The V end was cut by 5 bases, the J end by 4 bases, with 16 bases between. The germline V gene has CDR1 SGHRS and CDR2 YFSETQ. CDR3 coding DNA: TGCGCCAGCAGACTAACCCCGGGGGGTTATAATTCACCCCTCCACTTT. It encodes CASRLTPGGYNSPLHF.

The rearrangement links TRBV11-3 to TRBJ2-7, with a tentative D call TRBD1 (7 bases). Trimming took off 5 bases at V and 6 bases at J, with 23 bases between the two ends. Germline assignment: CDR1 SGHNT and CDR2 YENEEA. The CDR3 has 16 amino acids. Here the CDR3 reads CASSHQGGMVTVEQYF. Written as DNA, the CDR3 is TGTGCCAGCAGCCATCAGGGGGGAATGGTTACCGTCGAGCAGTACTTC.

Notes on this clone: The conserved phenylalanine or tryptophan normally closing the CDR3 is absent here, so this likely arose from a read error. Because the CDR3's place on the DNA is in doubt, the DNA is left out and the CDR3 is given as listed by TCRdb. J is TRBJ1-3 and V is TRBV11-2. CDR1 and CDR2 from the germline V gene are SGHAT and FQNNGV. The CDR3 totals 8 residues, both ends included. Here the CDR3 reads CASSLRLI.

The gene calls are TRBV28 and TRBJ1-2; D unresolved. V was shortened by 2 bases and J by 4 bases, with 8 bases between the two germline ends. The V gene's germline CDR1 is MDHEN and CDR2 SYDVKM. CDR3 length: 13 residues. In nucleotides, the CDR3 is TGTGCCAGCAGTTTAGAACAGTTCTATGGCTACACCTTC. Translated, it gives CASSLEQFYGYTF.

This clone came up a few times. V and J are TRBV6-2 or TRBV6-3 and TRBJ2-2; 7 bases line up with TRBD2. This CDR3 region has 16 residues. The V gene's germline CDR1 is MNHEY and CDR2 SVGEGT. Losses at the gene ends were 3 bases for V and 1 base for J; bases not matched to a gene: 5. The DNA for the CDR3 is TGTGCCAGCAGTTATGGGGCTAGCGGGAACACCGGGGAGCTGTTTTTT. Translation: CASSYGASGNTGELFF.